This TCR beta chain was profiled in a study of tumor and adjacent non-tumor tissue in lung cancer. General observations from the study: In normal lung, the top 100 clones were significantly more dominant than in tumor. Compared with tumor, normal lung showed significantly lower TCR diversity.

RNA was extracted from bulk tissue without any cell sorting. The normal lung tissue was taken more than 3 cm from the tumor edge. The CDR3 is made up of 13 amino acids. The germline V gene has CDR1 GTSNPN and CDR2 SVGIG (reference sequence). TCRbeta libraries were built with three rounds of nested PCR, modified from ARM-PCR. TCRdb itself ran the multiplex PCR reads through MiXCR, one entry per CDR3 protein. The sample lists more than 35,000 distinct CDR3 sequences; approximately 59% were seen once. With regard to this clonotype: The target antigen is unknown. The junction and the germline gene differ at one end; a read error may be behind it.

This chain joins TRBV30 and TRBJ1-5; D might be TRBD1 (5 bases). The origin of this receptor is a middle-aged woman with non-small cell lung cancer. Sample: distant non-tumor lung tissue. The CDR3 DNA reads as TGTGTCTGGAGTGGGGGTAAAGATGAGCCCCAGCATTTT. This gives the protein CVWSGGKDEPQHF.